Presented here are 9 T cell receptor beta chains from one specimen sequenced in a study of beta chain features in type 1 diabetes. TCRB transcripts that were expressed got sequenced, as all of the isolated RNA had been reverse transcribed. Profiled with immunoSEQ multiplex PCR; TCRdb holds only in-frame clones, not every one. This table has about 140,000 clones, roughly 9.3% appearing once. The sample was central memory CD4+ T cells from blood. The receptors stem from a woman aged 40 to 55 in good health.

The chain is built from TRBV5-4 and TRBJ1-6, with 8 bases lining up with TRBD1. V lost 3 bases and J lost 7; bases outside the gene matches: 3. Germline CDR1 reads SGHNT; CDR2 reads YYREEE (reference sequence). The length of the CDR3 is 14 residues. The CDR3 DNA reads TGTGCCAGCAGCTCCCAGGGGGCCAATTCACCCCTCCACTTT. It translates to CASSSQGANSPLHF.

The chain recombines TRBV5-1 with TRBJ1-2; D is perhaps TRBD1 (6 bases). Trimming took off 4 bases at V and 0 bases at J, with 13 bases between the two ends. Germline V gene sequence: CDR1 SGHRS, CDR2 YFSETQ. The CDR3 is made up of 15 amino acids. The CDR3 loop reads CASSGPGTTNYGYTF. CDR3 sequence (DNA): TGCGCCAGCAGCGGCCCGGGGACAACTAACTATGGCTACACCTTC.

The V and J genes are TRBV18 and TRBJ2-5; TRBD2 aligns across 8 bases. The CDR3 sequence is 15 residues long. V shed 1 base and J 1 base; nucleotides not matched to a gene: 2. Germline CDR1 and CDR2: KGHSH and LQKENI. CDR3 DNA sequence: TGTGCCAGCTCACCACAGCGGGGGTTCCAAGAGACCCAGTACTTC. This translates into CASSPQRGFQETQYF.

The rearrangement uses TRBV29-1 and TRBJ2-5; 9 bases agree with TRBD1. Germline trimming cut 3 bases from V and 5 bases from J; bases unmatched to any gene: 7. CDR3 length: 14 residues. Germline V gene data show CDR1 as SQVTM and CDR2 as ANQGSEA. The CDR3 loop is CSVDPGQGIETQYF. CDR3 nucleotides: TGCAGCGTTGATCCGGGACAGGGAATCGAGACCCAGTACTTC.

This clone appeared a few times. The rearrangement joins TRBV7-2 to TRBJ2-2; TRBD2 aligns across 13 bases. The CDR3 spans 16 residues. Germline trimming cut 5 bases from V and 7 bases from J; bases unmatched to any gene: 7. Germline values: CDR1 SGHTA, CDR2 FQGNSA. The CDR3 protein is CASSAGLAGAGGELFF. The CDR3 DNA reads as TGTGCCAGCAGCGCCGGACTAGCGGGGGCTGGCGGGGAGCTGTTTTTT. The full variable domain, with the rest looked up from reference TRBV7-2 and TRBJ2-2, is GAGVSQSPSNKVTEKGKDVELRCDPISGHTALYWYRQSLGQGLEFLIYFQGNSAPDKSGLPSDRFSAERTGGSVSTLTIQRTQQEDSAVYLCASSAGLAGAGGELFFGEGSRLTVL.

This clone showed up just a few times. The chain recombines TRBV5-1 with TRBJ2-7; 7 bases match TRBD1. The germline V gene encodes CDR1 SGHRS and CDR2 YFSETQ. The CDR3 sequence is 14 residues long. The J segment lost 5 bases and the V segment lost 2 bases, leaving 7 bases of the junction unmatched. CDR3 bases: TGCGCCAGCAGCTTTCAACAGGGGTTGAACGAGCAGTACTTC. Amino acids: CASSFQQGLNEQYF.

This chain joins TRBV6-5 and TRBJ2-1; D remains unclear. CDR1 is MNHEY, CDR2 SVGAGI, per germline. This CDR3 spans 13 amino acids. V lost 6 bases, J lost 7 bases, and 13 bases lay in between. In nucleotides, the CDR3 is TGTGCCAGCAGATTCTCCCTCAGAAATGAGCAGTTCTTC. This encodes CASRFSLRNEQFF.

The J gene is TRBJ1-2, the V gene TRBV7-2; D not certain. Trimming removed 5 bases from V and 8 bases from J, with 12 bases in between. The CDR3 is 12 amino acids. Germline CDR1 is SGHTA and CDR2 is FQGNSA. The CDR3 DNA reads TGTGCCAGCAGCCCAAGGACGGGGGGCTACACCTTC. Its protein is CASSPRTGGYTF.

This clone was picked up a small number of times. The CDR3 loop is CASGFNSGDTQYF. The DNA of the CDR3 is TGTGCTAGTGGTTTCAATAGCGGGGATACGCAGTATTTT. This rearrangement joins TRBV12-5 to TRBJ2-3; 7 positions match TRBD2. Germline CDR1 LGHNT, CDR2 FRNRAP. This CDR3 region has 13 residues. Trimming cost V 3 bases and J 6 bases; bases outside gene matches: 3.